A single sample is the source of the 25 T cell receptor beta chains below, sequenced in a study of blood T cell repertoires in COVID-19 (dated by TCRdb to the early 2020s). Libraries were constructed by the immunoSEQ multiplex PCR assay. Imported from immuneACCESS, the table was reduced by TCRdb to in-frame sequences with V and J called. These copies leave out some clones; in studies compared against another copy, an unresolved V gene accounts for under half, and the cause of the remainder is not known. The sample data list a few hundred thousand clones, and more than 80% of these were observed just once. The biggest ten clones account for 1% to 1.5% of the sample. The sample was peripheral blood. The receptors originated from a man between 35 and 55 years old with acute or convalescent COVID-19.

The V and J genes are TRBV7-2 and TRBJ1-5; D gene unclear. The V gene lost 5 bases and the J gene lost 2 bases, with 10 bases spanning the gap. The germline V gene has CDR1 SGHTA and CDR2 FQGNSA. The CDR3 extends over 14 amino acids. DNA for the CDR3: TGTGCCAGCAGCCTTAATTTTGGCAATCAGCCCCAGCATTTT. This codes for CASSLNFGNQPQHF.

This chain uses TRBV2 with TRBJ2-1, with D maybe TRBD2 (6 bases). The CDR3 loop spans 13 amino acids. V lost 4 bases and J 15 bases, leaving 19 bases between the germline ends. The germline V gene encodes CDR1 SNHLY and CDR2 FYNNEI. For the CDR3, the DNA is TGTGCCAGCAGTGGTGAGGGGAGGCCACGTGGGTTCTTC. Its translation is CASSGEGRPRGFF.

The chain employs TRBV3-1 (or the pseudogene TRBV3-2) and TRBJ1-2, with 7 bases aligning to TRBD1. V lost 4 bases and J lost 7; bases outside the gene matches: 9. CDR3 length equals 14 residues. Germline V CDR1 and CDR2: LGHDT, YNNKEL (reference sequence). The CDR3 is CASSLSGTVGGYTF. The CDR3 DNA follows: TGTGCCAGCAGCCTATCCGGGACAGTGGGTGGCTACACCTTC.

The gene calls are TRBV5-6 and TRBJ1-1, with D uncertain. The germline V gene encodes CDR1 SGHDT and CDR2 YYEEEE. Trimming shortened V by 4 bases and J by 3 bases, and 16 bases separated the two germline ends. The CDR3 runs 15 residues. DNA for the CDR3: TGTGCCAGCAGCGGCGACGGGGTCCGATACACTGAAGCTTTCTTT. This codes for CASSGDGVRYTEAFF.

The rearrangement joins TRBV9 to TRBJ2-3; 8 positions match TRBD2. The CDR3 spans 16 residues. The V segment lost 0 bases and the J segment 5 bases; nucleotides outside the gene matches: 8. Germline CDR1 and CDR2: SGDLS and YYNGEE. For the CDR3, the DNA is TGTGCCAGCAGCGTAGCAAACGGGGGGGCCATAGATACGCAGTATTTT. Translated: CASSVANGGAIDTQYF.

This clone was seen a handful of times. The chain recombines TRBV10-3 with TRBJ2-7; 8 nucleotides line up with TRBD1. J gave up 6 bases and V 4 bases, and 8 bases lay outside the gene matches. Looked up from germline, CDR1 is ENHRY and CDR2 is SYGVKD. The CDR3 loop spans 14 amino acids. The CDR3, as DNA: TGTGCCATCAGTGTGTCGGACAGGGAATTCGAGCAGTACTTC. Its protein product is CAISVSDREFEQYF.

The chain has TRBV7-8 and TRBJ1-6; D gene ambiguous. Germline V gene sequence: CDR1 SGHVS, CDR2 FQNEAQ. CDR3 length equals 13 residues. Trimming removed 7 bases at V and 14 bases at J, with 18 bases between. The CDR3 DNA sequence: TGTGCCAGCATGTTTGTCGGGTCTTTCGCCCTCCACTTT. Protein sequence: CASMFVGSFALHF.

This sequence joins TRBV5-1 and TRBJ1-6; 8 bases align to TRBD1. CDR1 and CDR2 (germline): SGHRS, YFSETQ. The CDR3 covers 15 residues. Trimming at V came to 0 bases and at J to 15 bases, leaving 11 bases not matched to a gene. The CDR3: CASSLEGQGASGLHF. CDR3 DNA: TGCGCCAGCAGCTTGGAGGGTCAGGGGGCGTCGGGCCTCCACTTT.

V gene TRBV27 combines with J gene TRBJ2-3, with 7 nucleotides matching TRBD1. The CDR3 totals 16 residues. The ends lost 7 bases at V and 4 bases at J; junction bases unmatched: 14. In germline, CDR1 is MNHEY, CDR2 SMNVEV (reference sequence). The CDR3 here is CASTRRGQFCADTQYF. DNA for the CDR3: TGTGCCAGCACCCGTAGGGGACAGTTCTGCGCAGATACGCAGTATTTT.

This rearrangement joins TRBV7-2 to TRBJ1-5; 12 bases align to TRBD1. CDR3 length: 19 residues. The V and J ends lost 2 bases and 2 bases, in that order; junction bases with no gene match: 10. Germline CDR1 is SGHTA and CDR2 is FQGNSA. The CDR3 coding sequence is TGTGCCAGCAGCTTAAAAGGGGGACAGGGGGCGCGAGGCAATCAGCCCCAGCATTTT. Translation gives CASSLKGGQGARGNQPQHF.

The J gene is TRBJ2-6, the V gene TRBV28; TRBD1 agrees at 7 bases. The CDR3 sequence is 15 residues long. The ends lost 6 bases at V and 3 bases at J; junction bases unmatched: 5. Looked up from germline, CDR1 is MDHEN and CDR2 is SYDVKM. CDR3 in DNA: TGTGCCAGCAGAAAGACAGGGCTTGGGGCCAACGTCCTGACTTTC. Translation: CASRKTGLGANVLTF.

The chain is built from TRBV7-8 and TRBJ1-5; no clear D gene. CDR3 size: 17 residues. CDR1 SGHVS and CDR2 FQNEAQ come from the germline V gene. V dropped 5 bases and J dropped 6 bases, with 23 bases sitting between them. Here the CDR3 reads CASSHSTVRLLSQPQHF. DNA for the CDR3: TGTGCCAGCAGCCACTCCACAGTACGGCTGTTGAGTCAGCCCCAGCATTTT. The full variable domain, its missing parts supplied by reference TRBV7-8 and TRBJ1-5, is GAGVSQSPRYKVAKRGQDVALRCDPISGHVSLFWYQQALGQGPEFLTYFQNEAQLDKSGLPSDRFFAERPEGSVSTLKIQRTQQEDSAVYLCASSHSTVRLLSQPQHFGDGTRLSIL.

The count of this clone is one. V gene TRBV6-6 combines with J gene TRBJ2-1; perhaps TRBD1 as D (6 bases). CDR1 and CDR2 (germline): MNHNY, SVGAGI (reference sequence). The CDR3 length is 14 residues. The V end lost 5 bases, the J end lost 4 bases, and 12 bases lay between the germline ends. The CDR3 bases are TGTGCCAGCAGTCCCACTACAGGGTACAATGAGCAGTTCTTC. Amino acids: CASSPTTGYNEQFF.

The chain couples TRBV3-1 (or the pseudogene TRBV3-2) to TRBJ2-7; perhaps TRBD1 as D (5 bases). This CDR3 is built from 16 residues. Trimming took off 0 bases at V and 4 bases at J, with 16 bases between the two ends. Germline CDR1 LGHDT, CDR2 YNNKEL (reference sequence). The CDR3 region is CASSQEEYVGLYEQYF. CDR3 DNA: TGTGCCAGCAGCCAAGAGGAATATGTGGGGCTTTACGAGCAGTACTTC.

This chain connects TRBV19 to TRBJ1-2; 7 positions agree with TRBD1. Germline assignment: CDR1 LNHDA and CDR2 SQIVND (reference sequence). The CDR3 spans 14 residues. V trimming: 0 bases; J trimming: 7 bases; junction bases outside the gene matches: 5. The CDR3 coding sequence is TGTGCCAGTAGTATAGAAAACAGGGGACGTGGCTACACCTTC. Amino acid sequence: CASSIENRGRGYTF.

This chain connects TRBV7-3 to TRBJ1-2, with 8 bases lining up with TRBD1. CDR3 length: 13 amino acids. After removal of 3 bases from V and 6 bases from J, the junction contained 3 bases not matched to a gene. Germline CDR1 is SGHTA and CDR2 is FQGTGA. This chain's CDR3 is CASSFGQGDGYTF. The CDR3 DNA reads TGTGCCAGCAGCTTCGGACAGGGAGATGGCTACACCTTC.

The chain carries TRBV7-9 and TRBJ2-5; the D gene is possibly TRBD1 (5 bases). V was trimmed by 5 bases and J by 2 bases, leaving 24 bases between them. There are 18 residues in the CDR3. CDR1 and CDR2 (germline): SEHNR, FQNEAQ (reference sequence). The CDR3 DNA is TGTGCCAGCAGCCGCCAAAGCGTAGGTAACAGGAGACAAGAGACCCAGTACTTC. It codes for CASSRQSVGNRRQETQYF.

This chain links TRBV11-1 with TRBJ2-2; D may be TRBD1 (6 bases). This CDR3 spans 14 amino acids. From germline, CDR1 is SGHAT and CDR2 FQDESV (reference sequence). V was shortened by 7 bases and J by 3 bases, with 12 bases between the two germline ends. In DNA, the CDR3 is TGTGCCAGCACACAGGGCGTTGACACCGGGGAGCTGTTTTTT. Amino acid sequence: CASTQGVDTGELFF.

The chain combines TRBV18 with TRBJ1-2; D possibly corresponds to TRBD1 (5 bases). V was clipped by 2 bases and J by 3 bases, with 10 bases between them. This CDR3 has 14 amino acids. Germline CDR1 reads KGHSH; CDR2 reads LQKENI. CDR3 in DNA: TGTGCCAGCTCACCAAATTCGGGGGACTATGGCTACACCTTC. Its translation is CASSPNSGDYGYTF.

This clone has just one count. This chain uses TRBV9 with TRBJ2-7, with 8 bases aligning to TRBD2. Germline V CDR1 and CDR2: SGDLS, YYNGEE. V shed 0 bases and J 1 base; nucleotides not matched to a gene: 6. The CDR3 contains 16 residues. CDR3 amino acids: CASSVGGSGASYEQYF. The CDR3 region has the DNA TGTGCCAGCAGCGTAGGCGGTAGCGGGGCTTCCTACGAGCAGTACTTC.

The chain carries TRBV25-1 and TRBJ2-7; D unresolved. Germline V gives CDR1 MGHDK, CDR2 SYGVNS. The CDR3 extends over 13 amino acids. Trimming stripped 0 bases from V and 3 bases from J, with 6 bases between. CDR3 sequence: CASSEYGSYEQYF. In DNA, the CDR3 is TGTGCCAGCAGTGAATATGGCAGCTACGAGCAGTACTTC.

This CDR3 reads CASRTSGDTDTQYF. The DNA for the CDR3 is TGTGCCTCGCGGACTAGCGGAGACACAGATACGCAGTATTTT. The rearrangement uses TRBV19 and TRBJ2-3; 10 nucleotides line up with TRBD2. In germline, CDR1 is LNHDA, CDR2 SQIVND (reference sequence). This CDR3 has 14 residues. The ends lost 11 bases at V and 2 bases at J; junction bases unmatched: 7. Based on the CDR3 plus reference TRBV19 and TRBJ2-3, the full variable domain is DGGITQSPKYLFRKEGQNVTLSCEQNLNHDAMYWYRQDPGQGLRLIYYSQIVNDFQKGDIAEGYSVSREKKESFPLTVTSAQKNPTAFYLCASRTSGDTDTQYFGPGTRLTVL.

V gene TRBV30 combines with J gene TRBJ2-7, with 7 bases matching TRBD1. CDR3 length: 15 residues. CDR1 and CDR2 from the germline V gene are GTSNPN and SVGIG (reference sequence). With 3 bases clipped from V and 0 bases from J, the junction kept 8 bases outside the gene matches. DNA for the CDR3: TGTGCCTGGAGCATCCCAAGGGGGCCCTCCTACGAGCAGTACTTC. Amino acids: CAWSIPRGPSYEQYF.

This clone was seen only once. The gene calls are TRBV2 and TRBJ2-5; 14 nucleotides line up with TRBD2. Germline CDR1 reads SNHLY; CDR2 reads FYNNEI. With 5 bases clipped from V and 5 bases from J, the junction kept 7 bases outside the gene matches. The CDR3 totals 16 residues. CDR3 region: CASSRGLAGGWETQYF. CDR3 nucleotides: TGTGCCAGCAGTCGAGGACTAGCGGGAGGTTGGGAGACCCAGTACTTC.

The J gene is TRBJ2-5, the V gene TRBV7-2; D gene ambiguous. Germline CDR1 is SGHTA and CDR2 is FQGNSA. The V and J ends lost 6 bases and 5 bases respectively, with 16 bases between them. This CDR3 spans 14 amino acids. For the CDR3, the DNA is TGTGCCAGCAGGCTAGGCCCCGCGATTGAGACCCAGTACTTC. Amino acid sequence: CASRLGPAIETQYF. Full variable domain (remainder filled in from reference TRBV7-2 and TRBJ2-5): GAGVSQSPSNKVTEKGKDVELRCDPISGHTALYWYRQSLGQGLEFLIYFQGNSAPDKSGLPSDRFSAERTGGSVSTLTIQRTQQEDSAVYLCASRLGPAIETQYFGPGTRLLVL.